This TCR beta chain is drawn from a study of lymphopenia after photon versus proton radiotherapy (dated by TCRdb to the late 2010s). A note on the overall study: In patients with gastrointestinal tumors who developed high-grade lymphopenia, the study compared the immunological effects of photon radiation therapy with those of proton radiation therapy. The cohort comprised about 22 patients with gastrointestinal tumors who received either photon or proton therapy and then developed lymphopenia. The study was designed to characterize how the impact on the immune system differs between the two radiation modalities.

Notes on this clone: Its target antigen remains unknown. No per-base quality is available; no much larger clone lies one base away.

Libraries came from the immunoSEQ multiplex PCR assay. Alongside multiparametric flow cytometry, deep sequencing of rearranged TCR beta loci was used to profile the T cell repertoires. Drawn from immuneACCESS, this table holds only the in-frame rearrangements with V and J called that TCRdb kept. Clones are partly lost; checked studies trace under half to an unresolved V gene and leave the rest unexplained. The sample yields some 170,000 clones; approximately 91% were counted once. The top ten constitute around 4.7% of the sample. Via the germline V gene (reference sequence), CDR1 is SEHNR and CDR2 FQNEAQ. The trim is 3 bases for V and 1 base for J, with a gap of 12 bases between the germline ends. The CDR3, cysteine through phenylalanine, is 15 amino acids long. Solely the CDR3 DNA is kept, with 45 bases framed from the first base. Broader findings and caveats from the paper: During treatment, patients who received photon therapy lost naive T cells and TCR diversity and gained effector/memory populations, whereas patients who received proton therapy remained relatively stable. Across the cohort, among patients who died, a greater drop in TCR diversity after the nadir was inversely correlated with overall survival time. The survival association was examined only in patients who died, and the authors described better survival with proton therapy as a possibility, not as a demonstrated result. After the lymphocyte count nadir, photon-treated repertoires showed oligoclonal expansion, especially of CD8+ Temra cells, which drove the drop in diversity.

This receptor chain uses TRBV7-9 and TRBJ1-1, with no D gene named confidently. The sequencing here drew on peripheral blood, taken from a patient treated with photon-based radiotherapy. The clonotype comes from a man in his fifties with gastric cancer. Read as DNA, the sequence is TGTGCCAGCAGCTTCGACACGTTCGAGAACACTGAAGCTTTCTTT. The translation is CASSFDTFENTEAFF.